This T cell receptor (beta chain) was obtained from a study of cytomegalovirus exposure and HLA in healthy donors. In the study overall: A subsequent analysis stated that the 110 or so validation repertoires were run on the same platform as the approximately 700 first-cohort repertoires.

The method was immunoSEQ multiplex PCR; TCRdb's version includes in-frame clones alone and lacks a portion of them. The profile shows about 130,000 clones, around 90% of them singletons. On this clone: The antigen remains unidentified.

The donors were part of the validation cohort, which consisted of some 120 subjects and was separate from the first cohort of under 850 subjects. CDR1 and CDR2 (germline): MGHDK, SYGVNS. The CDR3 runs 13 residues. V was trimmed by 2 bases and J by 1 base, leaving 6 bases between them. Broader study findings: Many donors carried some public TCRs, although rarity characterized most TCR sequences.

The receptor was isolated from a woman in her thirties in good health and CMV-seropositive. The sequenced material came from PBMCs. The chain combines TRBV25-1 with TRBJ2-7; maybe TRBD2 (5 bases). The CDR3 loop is CASSESGSYEQYF. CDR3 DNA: TGTGCCAGCAGTGAAAGCGGTTCCTACGAGCAGTACTTC.